This T cell receptor (beta chain) was recovered during a study of blood T cell repertoires in COVID-19. This clone was found once. Sequencing used immunoSEQ multiplex PCR; TCRdb keeps in-frame clones, though not all of them. The repertoire has roughly 300,000 clones, roughly 85% of them found once; the top ten carry around 7.8%. Germline CDR1 reads SNHLY; CDR2 reads FYNNEI. The CDR3 length is 14 residues. V was pared by 3 bases and J by 5 bases, with 12 bases between. The sequence came from a human donor in a cohort sampled during active COVID-19. Sequenced sample: peripheral blood. The rearrangement joins TRBV2 to TRBJ2-3; TRBD1 is a possible D gene (5 bases). The CDR3 DNA reads TGTGCCAGCAGTGATAGAAGTCAGGGAGATACGCAGTATTTT. It yields the protein CASSDRSQGDTQYF. The entire variable domain, with the rest obtained from reference TRBV2 and TRBJ2-3, is as follows: EPEVTQTPSHQVTQMGQEVILRCVPISNHLYFYWYRQILGQKVEFLVSFYNNEISEKSEIFDDQFSVERPDGSNFTLKIRSTKLEDSAMYFCASSDRSQGDTQYFGPGTRLTVL.